The text below deals with one TCR beta chain. Its antigen remains unidentified. With a much larger clone just one base away, this may be a read error. This record belongs to a study of T cells after yellow fever vaccination. Whole-study results and caveats: The secondary response was weaker but peaked faster, day 5 versus 15. Most primary-vaccination clones reappeared after the booster (more than 95% CD4, roughly 90% CD8). The appearance of a small share of clonotypes in both CD4 and CD8 compartments was observed.

UMIs were added to TCR cDNA along with a universal primer site when it was made by 5'RACE template switching. TCRdb passed the 5' RACE reads through MiXCR, listing each CDR3 protein once. The sample includes roughly 520,000 distinct CDR3 sequences, less than 25% of them seen just once. Germline-derived CDR1 and CDR2 are LGHDT and YNNKEL (reference sequence). CDR3 size: 13 residues. Trimming removed 5 bases from V and 4 bases from J; junction bases left unmatched: 2. The source was PBMCs, collected more than 20 days after the first yellow fever vaccination. The chain recombines TRBV3-1 with TRBJ1-2; 9 nucleotides agree with TRBD1. The TCR comes from a man younger than 30 who received the YFV17D yellow fever vaccine. CDR3 DNA: TGTGCCAGCAGCATGGACAGGGGCTATGGCTACACCTTC. Translated: CASSMDRGYGYTF.